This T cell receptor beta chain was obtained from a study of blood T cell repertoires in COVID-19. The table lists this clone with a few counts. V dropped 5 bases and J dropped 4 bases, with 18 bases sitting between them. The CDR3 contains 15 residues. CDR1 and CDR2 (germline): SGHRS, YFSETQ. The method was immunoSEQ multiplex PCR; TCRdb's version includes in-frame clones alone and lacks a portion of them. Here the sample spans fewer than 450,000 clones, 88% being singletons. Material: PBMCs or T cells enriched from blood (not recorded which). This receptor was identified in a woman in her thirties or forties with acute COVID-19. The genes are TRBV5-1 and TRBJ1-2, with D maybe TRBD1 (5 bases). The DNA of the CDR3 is TGCGCCAGCAGACCCCTAAGACAGCAAACCTATGGCTACACCTTC. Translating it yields CASRPLRQQTYGYTF.